What follows describes a single T cell receptor (beta chain). Its antigen is unidentified. The sample comes from a study of T cells after yellow fever vaccination. UMIs were added to TCR cDNA along with a universal primer site when it was made by 5'RACE template switching. TCRdb recomputed calls from the 5' RACE reads with MiXCR, one row per CDR3 protein. The sample lists about 500,000 distinct CDR3 sequences; 17% were seen once. The CDR3 consists of 15 residues. CDR1 and CDR2 (germline): SGHAT, FQNNGV. The V end was cut by 5 bases, the J end by 0 bases, with 11 bases between. Findings and limits, study-wide: Weaker, the secondary response peaked sooner, at day 5 versus 15. Once the booster was given, most primary-vaccination clones reappeared, at more than 95% for CD4 and 88% for CD8.

The chain joins TRBV11-2 to TRBJ2-1, with D possibly being TRBD1 (5 bases). The sample was PBMCs, taken about 5 days after the first yellow fever vaccination. The sequence derives from a man aged 18 to 29 who received the YFV17D yellow fever vaccine. CDR3 amino acids: CASSIQEISYNEQFF. The CDR3 nucleotides are TGTGCCAGCAGCATACAGGAGATCTCCTACAATGAGCAGTTCTTC.